One sample yielded the 30 T cell receptor beta chains listed below, sequenced in a study of cytomegalovirus exposure and HLA in healthy donors. The PCR employed 60 Vbeta primers together with 13 Jbeta primers. Using immunoSEQ multiplex PCR, the repertoire was profiled, and TCRdb retains in-frame clones only, with some absent. Altogether around 230,000 clones are present, roughly 81% being singletons, with the ten largest covering 0.2% to 0.25%. The sequencing input was PBMCs. Every receptor here comes from a girl aged 2-10 years in good health and CMV-seronegative.

This chain joins TRBV10-2 and TRBJ1-1, with TRBD1 as a possible D gene (6 bases). Germline CDR1 and CDR2: WSHSY and SAAADI. Trimming took 0 bases from V and 4 from J, leaving 9 bases between them. CDR3 length: 14 amino acids. CDR3 region: CASSESIGGTEAFF. The CDR3 nucleotides are TGCGCCAGCAGTGAGTCGATAGGGGGCACTGAAGCTTTCTTT.

The genes are TRBV19 and TRBJ2-7, with 9 bases fitting TRBD2. This CDR3 contains 15 residues. V shed 5 bases, J shed 3 bases, and the junction held 8 bases outside the gene matches. Germline loops: CDR1 LNHDA, CDR2 SQIVND (reference sequence). CDR3 residues: CASSPSLTSGYEQYF. The CDR3 coding sequence is TGTGCCAGTAGTCCCTCCTTGACTAGCGGCTACGAGCAGTACTTC.

The rearrangement joins TRBV28 to TRBJ1-1, with 8 bases identical to TRBD1. CDR3 length: 17 amino acids. With V trimmed by 7 bases and J by 2 bases, 15 bases remained unmatched. Germline CDR1 MDHEN, CDR2 SYDVKM. The CDR3 sequence: CASNPGGRTGINTEAFF. The CDR3, as DNA: TGTGCCAGCAATCCTGGGGGCAGGACAGGGATAAACACTGAAGCTTTCTTT. Combining the CDR3 with reference TRBV28 and TRBJ1-1 gives the whole variable domain DVKVTQSSRYLVKRTGEKVFLECVQDMDHENMFWYRQDPGLGLRLIYFSYDVKMKEKGDIPEGYSVSREKKERFSLILESASTNQTSMYLCASNPGGRTGINTEAFFGQGTRLTVV.

The chain carries TRBV7-6 and TRBJ2-1, with TRBD1 matching 7 bases. After removal of 3 bases from V and 8 bases from J, the junction contained 10 bases not matched to a gene. Per germline, CDR1 SGHVS and CDR2 FNYEAQ. There are 15 residues in the CDR3. As DNA, the CDR3 is TGTGCCAGCAGCTTCCGGGACAGCCACCCGGATGAGCAGTTCTTC. It codes for CASSFRDSHPDEQFF. The variable domain in full, completed from reference TRBV7-6 and TRBJ2-1, reads GAGVSQSPRYKVTKRGQDVALRCDPISGHVSLYWYRQALGQGPEFLTYFNYEAQQDKSGLPNDRFSAERPEGSISTLTIQRTEQRDSAMYRCASSFRDSHPDEQFFGPGTRLTVL.

The chain employs TRBV19 and TRBJ2-1; 8 bases match TRBD2. The ends lost 4 bases at V and 9 bases at J; junction bases unmatched: 29. Germline V gene data show CDR1 as LNHDA and CDR2 as SQIVND (reference sequence). The CDR3 extends over 21 amino acids. The CDR3 DNA reads as TGTGCCAGTAGTAGCGTAGGGGGGGGGAGCAAGGGACTAGGGGGTTATGCTGAGCAGTTCTTC. Translating it yields CASSSVGGGSKGLGGYAEQFF.

About this clone itself: Sequence at one end of the junction differs from germline and may be a read error. The chain links TRBV10-2 to TRBJ2-7; 10 bases fit TRBD1. CDR1 and CDR2 (germline): WSHSY, SAAADI. The length of the CDR3 is 14 residues. This CDR3 is CASSGAGTGDEQYF. In nucleotides, the CDR3 is TGCGCTAGCAGTGGAGCTGGGACAGGGGACGAGCAGTACTTC.

This clone has a handful of counts. CDR3 in amino acids: CASSPDRVAFF. For the CDR3, the DNA is TGTGCCAGCAGCCCTGACAGGGTCGCTTTCTTT. V usage is TRBV6-6 and J usage is TRBJ1-1; 7 bases fit TRBD1. After removal of 6 bases from V and 11 bases from J, the junction contained 6 bases not matched to a gene. In germline, CDR1 is MNHNY, CDR2 SVGAGI (reference sequence). CDR3 size: 11 residues.

The CDR3 reads CAWRQGREKLFF. In DNA, the CDR3 is TGTGCCTGGAGACAGGGAAGAGAAAAACTGTTTTTT. This sequence joins TRBV30 and TRBJ1-4; a weak D match, TRBD1 (6 bases). V lost 3 bases and J lost 8, with 10 bases in between. CDR1 and CDR2 (germline): GTSNPN, SVGIG (reference sequence). The CDR3 contains 12 residues.

V and J are TRBV6-5 and TRBJ1-1, with 7 bases that match TRBD1. The CDR3 has 13 amino acids. The trim removed 8 bases at V and 5 bases at J, leaving 8 bases unmatched. Germline V lookup: CDR1 MNHEY, CDR2 SVGAGI. CDR3 protein: CASLRGTGTEAFF. CDR3 DNA sequence: TGTGCCAGCCTCAGGGGGACGGGAACTGAAGCTTTCTTT.

The J gene is TRBJ2-7, the V gene TRBV12-5; D possibly corresponds to TRBD2 (5 bases). This CDR3 region has 13 residues. Between the trimmed V and J ends, which lost 4 bases and 3 bases, there was a span of 10 bases. Germline loops: CDR1 LGHNT, CDR2 FRNRAP. This CDR3 reads CASGSPGIYEQYF. In nucleotides, the CDR3 is TGTGCTAGTGGTTCCCCCGGGATCTACGAGCAGTACTTC.

The count of this clone is one. This rearrangement joins TRBV19 to TRBJ1-2, with 9 bases lining up with TRBD1. The germline CDR1 and CDR2 sequences are LNHDA and SQIVND (reference sequence). The CDR3 spans 14 residues. V was pared by 1 base and J by 5 bases, with 2 bases of the junction left unmatched. DNA for the CDR3: TGTGCCAGTAGTATAGGACAGGGGGGGTATGGCTACACCTTC. This codes for CASSIGQGGYGYTF. The full variable domain, with the rest looked up from reference TRBV19 and TRBJ1-2, is DGGITQSPKYLFRKEGQNVTLSCEQNLNHDAMYWYRQDPGQGLRLIYYSQIVNDFQKGDIAEGYSVSREKKESFPLTVTSAQKNPTAFYLCASSIGQGGYGYTFGSGTRLTVV.

This clone was counted only a few times. The chain couples TRBV4-1 to TRBJ1-2; 10 bases align to TRBD1. The CDR3 spans 18 residues. After removal of 0 bases from V and 5 bases from J, the junction contained 12 bases not matched to a gene. The germline V gene encodes CDR1 MGHRA and CDR2 YSYEKL. The chain's CDR3 is CASSQDRWARQGAYGYTF. The CDR3 coding sequence is TGCGCCAGCAGCCAAGATCGGTGGGCGAGACAGGGGGCTTATGGCTACACCTTC.

The chain recombines TRBV9 with TRBJ1-4; TRBD1 agrees at 9 bases. The V segment lost 0 bases and the J segment 5 bases; nucleotides outside the gene matches: 5. From germline, CDR1 is SGDLS and CDR2 YYNGEE. The CDR3 sequence is 16 residues long. The CDR3 DNA follows: TGTGCCAGCAGCGTAGGGACAGGGGTCCGGAATGAAAAACTGTTTTTT. This translates into CASSVGTGVRNEKLFF.

For the CDR3, the DNA is TGCGCCAGCAATTACGGGACTAGCGGCACAGATACGCAGTATTTT. Its protein is CASNYGTSGTDTQYF. This rearrangement joins TRBV4-1 to TRBJ2-3, with 10 bases identical to TRBD2. Germline lookup yields CDR1 MGHRA and CDR2 YSYEKL. This CDR3 has 15 amino acids. The ends lost 7 bases at V and 1 base at J; junction bases unmatched: 5.

The chain joins TRBV7-2 to TRBJ2-7, with D tentatively TRBD2 (5 bases). Trimming took 3 bases from V and 0 from J, leaving 6 bases between them. CDR1 and CDR2 (germline): SGHTA, FQGNSA. This CDR3 is 13 amino acids long. This CDR3 reads CASSFGLSYEQYF. The CDR3 bases are TGTGCCAGCAGCTTCGGACTCTCCTACGAGCAGTACTTC.

V usage is TRBV7-9 and J usage is TRBJ1-3; D perhaps matches TRBD1 (5 bases). Germline CDR1 reads SEHNR; CDR2 reads FQNEAQ (reference sequence). The length of the CDR3 is 16 residues. V lost 2 bases and J 8 bases, leaving 19 bases between the germline ends. The CDR3 DNA reads TGTGCCAGCAGCTTAACCCTCGGCCCGGGGGGATACACCATATATTTT. Amino acid sequence: CASSLTLGPGGYTIYF.

The chain joins TRBV7-9 to TRBJ2-3, with unresolved D. Germline-derived CDR1 and CDR2 are SEHNR and FQNEAQ (reference sequence). This CDR3 contains 11 residues. Trimming took 7 bases from V and 5 from J, leaving 7 bases between them. CDR3 protein: CASTSGDTQYF. CDR3 DNA: TGTGCCAGCACCTCGGGAGATACGCAGTATTTT. Full variable domain (outside the CDR3, taken from reference TRBV7-9 and TRBJ2-3): DTGVSQNPRHKITKRGQNVTFRCDPISEHNRLYWYRQTLGQGPEFLTYFQNEAQLEKSRLLSDRFSAERPKGSFSTLEIQRTEQGDSAMYLCASTSGDTQYFGPGTRLTVL.

This chain connects TRBV5-1 to TRBJ1-2; D is possibly TRBD1 (5 bases). CDR3 size: 12 residues. Germline CDR1 reads SGHRS; CDR2 reads YFSETQ. Trimming took off 0 bases at V and 6 bases at J, with 6 bases between the two ends. The CDR3 DNA reads as TGCGCCAGCAGCTTGGAAGGGGATGGCTACACCTTC. Its protein is CASSLEGDGYTF.

The rearrangement joins TRBV19 to TRBJ2-7; no firm D call. V was cut by 0 bases and J by 1 base, with 7 bases left in between. Looked up from germline, CDR1 is LNHDA and CDR2 is SQIVND (reference sequence). The CDR3 is 14 amino acids. CDR3 protein: CASSIEGRSYEQYF. DNA for the CDR3: TGTGCCAGTAGTATAGAGGGCAGGTCCTACGAGCAGTACTTC.

This chain uses TRBV5-6 with TRBJ1-2, with D tentatively TRBD1 (5 bases). The CDR3 length is 15 residues. The germline V gene has CDR1 SGHDT and CDR2 YYEEEE. V shed 0 bases and J shed 5 bases, with 14 bases lying between them. The DNA for the CDR3 is TGTGCCAGCAGCTTGGACAGCGGGGGGACGTATGGCTACACCTTC. Protein: CASSLDSGGTYGYTF. The full variable domain, completed using reference TRBV5-6 and TRBJ1-2, is DAGVTQSPTHLIKTRGQQVTLRCSPKSGHDTVSWYQQALGQGPQFIFQYYEEEERQRGNFPDRFSGHQFPNYSSELNVNALLLGDSALYLCASSLDSGGTYGYTFGSGTRLTVV.

V is TRBV4-1 and J is TRBJ2-1; 14 bases map to TRBD2. V was clipped by 5 bases and J by 10 bases; unmatched bases: 4. Germline lookup yields CDR1 MGHRA and CDR2 YSYEKL. The CDR3 extends over 14 amino acids. Written as DNA, the CDR3 is TGCGCCAGCAGCGGGACTAGCGGGAGTGAGGAGCAGTTCTTC. As protein: CASSGTSGSEEQFF.

V gene TRBV5-4 combines with J gene TRBJ1-2; TRBD1 agrees at 8 bases. The CDR3 consists of 16 residues. Germline CDR1 SGHNT, CDR2 YYREEE (reference sequence). Losses at the gene ends were 6 bases for V and 5 bases for J; bases not matched to a gene: 15. This CDR3 reads CASILNPGQEKYGYTF. The CDR3 coding sequence is TGTGCCAGCATCCTCAACCCGGGACAGGAAAAATATGGCTACACCTTC.

This clone was detected once. The V call is TRBV29-1, the J call TRBJ2-2, with a possible D match to TRBD2 (5 bases). The CDR3 loop spans 14 amino acids. Germline V gives CDR1 SQVTM, CDR2 ANQGSEA. V lost 7 bases, J lost 3 bases, and 15 bases lay in between. The CDR3, as DNA: TGCAGCGCTCTGGGAGTAACGCACACCGGGGAGCTGTTTTTT. It is translated as CSALGVTHTGELFF.

V gene TRBV2 combines with J gene TRBJ1-1; 7 nucleotides agree with TRBD1. The length of the CDR3 is 11 residues. CDR1 and CDR2 from the germline V gene are SNHLY and FYNNEI. V lost 6 bases and J lost 11; bases outside the gene matches: 6. CDR3 loop: CASRWTGVAFF. In nucleotides, the CDR3 is TGTGCCAGCAGGTGGACAGGAGTGGCTTTCTTT.

The rearrangement uses TRBV27 and TRBJ2-1, with 8 bases aligning to TRBD1. J lost 4 bases, V lost 2 bases, and 10 bases had no gene match. Germline CDR1 is MNHEY and CDR2 is SMNVEV (reference sequence). This CDR3 has 17 amino acids. The CDR3 here is CASSLLPGQGNYNEQFF. CDR3 nucleotides: TGTGCCAGCAGTTTACTTCCCGGACAGGGTAATTACAATGAGCAGTTCTTC.

The chain joins TRBV7-8 to TRBJ1-5, with 8 nucleotides matching TRBD1. V lost 5 bases to trimming and J lost 9 bases; unmatched junction nucleotides: 12. Germline V gene lookup returns CDR1 SGHVS and CDR2 FQNEAQ. There are 15 residues in the CDR3. CDR3 in DNA: TGTGCCAGCAGCGAGGACAGGGCGCTCCTTTGGCCCCAGCATTTT. Translation gives CASSEDRALLWPQHF.

The chain is built from TRBV19 and TRBJ2-7; a weak D match, TRBD2 (5 bases). Germline values: CDR1 LNHDA, CDR2 SQIVND (reference sequence). The CDR3 length is 15 residues. The V end lost 4 bases, the J end lost 6 bases, and 19 bases lay between the germline ends. CDR3 sequence (DNA): TGTGCCAGTAGTAACCCGGGGAGAGTACGGGCCGAGCAGTACTTC. Translating gives CASSNPGRVRAEQYF.

In this sample, this clone turned up once. The chain employs TRBV6-6 and TRBJ2-3; D might be TRBD2 (5 bases). The V gene's germline CDR1 is MNHNY and CDR2 SVGAGI (reference sequence). This CDR3 has 15 amino acids. Trimming pared 8 bases from V and 2 bases from J, leaving 17 bases between. The CDR3 spells CASGLRGEITDTQYF. The CDR3 bases are TGTGCCAGCGGCCTTCGGGGTGAGATCACAGATACGCAGTATTTT.

J is TRBJ2-5 and V is TRBV25-1; 8 nucleotides agree with TRBD2. Losses at the gene ends were 3 bases for V and 1 base for J; bases not matched to a gene: 4. The CDR3 spans 15 residues. Germline values: CDR1 MGHDK, CDR2 SYGVNS. The CDR3 sequence is CASSEGSGGQETQYF. The CDR3 nucleotides read TGTGCCAGCAGTGAGGGAAGCGGGGGCCAAGAGACCCAGTACTTC.

This clone occurred once. The CDR3 region is CASSAQGLAGGEQYF. The CDR3 nucleotides read TGTGCCAGCAGCGCACAAGGACTAGCGGGAGGCGAGCAGTACTTC. The V gene is TRBV9, the J gene TRBJ2-7, with 14 positions matching TRBD2. From germline, CDR1 is SGDLS and CDR2 YYNGEE. This CDR3 is built from 15 residues. The ends lost 3 bases at V and 6 bases at J; junction bases unmatched: 5.